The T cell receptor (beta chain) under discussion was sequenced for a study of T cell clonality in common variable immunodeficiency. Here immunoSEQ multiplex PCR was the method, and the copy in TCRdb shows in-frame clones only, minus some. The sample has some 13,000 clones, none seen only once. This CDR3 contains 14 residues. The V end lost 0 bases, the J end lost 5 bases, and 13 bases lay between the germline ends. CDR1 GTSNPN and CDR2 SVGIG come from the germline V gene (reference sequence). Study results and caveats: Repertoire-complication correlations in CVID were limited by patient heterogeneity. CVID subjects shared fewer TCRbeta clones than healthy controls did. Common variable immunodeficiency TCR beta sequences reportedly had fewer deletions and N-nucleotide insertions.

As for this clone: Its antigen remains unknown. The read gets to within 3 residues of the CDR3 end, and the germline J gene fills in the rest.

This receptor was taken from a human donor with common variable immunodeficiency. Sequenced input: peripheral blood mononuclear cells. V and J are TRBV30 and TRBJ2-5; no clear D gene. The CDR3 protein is CAWSVPGLRETQYF. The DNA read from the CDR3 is TGTGCCTGGAGTGTCCCGGGTTTAAGGGAGACC.